These T cell receptor beta chains were read from a single sample in a study of cytomegalovirus exposure and HLA in healthy donors. Data came from immunoSEQ multiplex PCR; TCRdb stores just in-frame clones and leaves some out. The data contain fewer than 250,000 clones, around 79% of them singletons. Sequenced material: PBMCs. The receptors come from a man in his late teens or twenties in good health and CMV-seronegative. Each CDR3 is given with its conserved first and last residue. Each record gives: J gene, D gene, V gene, clone size, CDR3 DNA, CDR3 protein. D genes are given only for firm matches. Some rows mark clone size as missing; the rest say once, few, many or name a class of expanded clone.

TRBJ2-3	TRBD2	TRBV15	.	TGTGCCACCAGCAGAGAATTCCTAGCGGGAGGGAAGGCAGATACGCAGTATTTT	CATSREFLAGGKADTQYF
TRBJ2-1	TRBD2	TRBV9	.	TGTGCCAGCAGCGTAGTCCGAGCGGGGGGGCCTCCCAATGAGCAGTTCTTC	CASSVVRAGGPPNEQFF
TRBJ2-2	TRBD1	TRBV19	.	TGTGCCAGTAGTACTATCGACAGGGTGGGGGAGCTGTTTTTT	CASSTIDRVGELFF
TRBJ2-1	.	TRBV6-5	.	TGTGCCAGCAGTTGGGCCTCGGGAGTTGGTCACAATGAGCAGTTCTTC	CASSWASGVGHNEQFF
TRBJ1-1	.	TRBV23-1	.	TGCGCCAGCAGTCAATCGGCGCAGGGGTGCGCCCTGCGCCTGAACACTGAAGCTTTCTTT	CASSQSAQGCALRLNTEAFF
TRBJ1-5	TRBD1	TRBV5-1	.	TGCGCCAGCAGCTCCGGGACAGGGAATCAGCCCCAGCATTTT	CASSSGTGNQPQHF
TRBJ2-3	.	TRBV18	.	TGTGCCAGCTCACCTAGTATCCCGGTTGCAGATACGCAGTATTTT	CASSPSIPVADTQYF
TRBJ2-1	TRBD2	TRBV5-5	few	TGTGCCAGCAACCCCGGGGGGGAGGGACACAATGAGCAGTTCTTC	CASNPGGEGHNEQFF
TRBJ1-5	TRBD1	TRBV6-6	.	TGTGCCAGCAGTTACTCGGGACAGGACAATCAGCCCCAGCATTTT	CASSYSGQDNQPQHF
TRBJ1-4	TRBD1	TRBV4-3	.	TGCGCCGGCAGCCAAGAGGGGACAGGGGTTGAAAAACTGTTTTTT	CAGSQEGTGVEKLFF
TRBJ2-5	TRBD1	TRBV9	.	TGTGCCAGCAGCTCCGGGACAGGACAAGAGACCCAGTACTTC	CASSSGTGQETQYF
TRBJ2-1	TRBD1	TRBV18	.	TGTGCCAGCTCGGGACAGGGGTTTAACAATGAGCAGTTCTTC	CASSGQGFNNEQFF
TRBJ2-1	.	TRBV6-1	.	TGTGCCAGCAGTGCTGCCGGGACTTTACCCTACAATGAGCAGTTCTTC	CASSAAGTLPYNEQFF
TRBJ1-5	.	TRBV5-6	.	TGTGCCAGCAGCTTCGGGACAAGTCAGCCCCAGCATTTT	CASSFGTSQPQHF
TRBJ2-1	TRBD2	TRBV7-9	.	TGTGCCAGCAGCTCCCCGGGGGGGAAAGGGACCAATGAGCAGTTCTTC	CASSSPGGKGTNEQFF
TRBJ1-4	.	TRBV2	.	TGTGCCAGCATCGGACAACCGAATGAAAAACTGTTTTTT	CASIGQPNEKLFF
TRBJ2-7	.	TRBV7-9	.	TGTGCCAGCAGCTTAGATGGGGGCCCCGCCTACGAGCAGTACTTC	CASSLDGGPAYEQYF
TRBJ2-5	.	TRBV7-9	.	TGTGCCAGCAGCTTATCGGAAGGGGGCCAAGAGACCCAGTACTTC	CASSLSEGGQETQYF
TRBJ1-2	TRBD1	TRBV7-8	.	TGTGCCAGCAGCGCCGGGACAGGGCTTGGCTACACCTTC	CASSAGTGLGYTF
TRBJ2-7	.	TRBV30	few	TGTTTCAAGCAGAAGGCGGCATACGAGCAGTACTTC	CFKQKAAYEQYF
TRBJ2-3	TRBD1	TRBV19	.	TGTGCCAGTACTGTGACAGGGGGCCGCACAGATACGCAGTATTTT	CASTVTGGRTDTQYF
TRBJ1-1	TRBD1	TRBV18	.	TGTGCCAGCTCATCCACAGGGGGCACTGAAGCTTTCTTT	CASSSTGGTEAFF